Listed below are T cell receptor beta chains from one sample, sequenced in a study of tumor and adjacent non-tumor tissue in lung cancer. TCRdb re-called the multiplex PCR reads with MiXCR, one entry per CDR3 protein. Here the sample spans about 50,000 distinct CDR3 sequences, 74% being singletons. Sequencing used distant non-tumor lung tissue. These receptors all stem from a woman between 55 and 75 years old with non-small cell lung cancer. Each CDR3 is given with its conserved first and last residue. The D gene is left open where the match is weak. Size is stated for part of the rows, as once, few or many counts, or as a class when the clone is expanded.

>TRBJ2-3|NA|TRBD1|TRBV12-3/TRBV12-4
TGTGCCAGCAGTTCAGCCGGGACAGGGGTGACAGATACACAGTATTTT
CASSSAGTGVTDTQYF
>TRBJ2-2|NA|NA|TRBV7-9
TGTGCCAGTGGGGGGCGAGACACCGGGGAGCTGTTTTTT
CASGGRDTGELFF
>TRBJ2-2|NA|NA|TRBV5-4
TGTGCCAGCAGCTTTGGTAGTGGCGCCGGGGAGCTGTTTTTT
CASSFGSGAGELFF
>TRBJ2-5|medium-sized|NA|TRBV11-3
TGTGCCAGCGGCGGACAGCAAGAGACCCAGTACTTC
CASGGQQETQYF
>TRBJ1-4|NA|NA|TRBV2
TGTGCCAGCAGCGGTGACAGACGGACCTTTTTT
CASSGDRRTFF
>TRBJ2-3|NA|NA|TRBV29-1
TGCGGCGTTGACACAGGTACGCAGTATTTT
CGVDTGTQYF
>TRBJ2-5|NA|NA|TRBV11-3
TGTGACAGCGGCTCCCCTCGTATACGAGAGACCCAGTACTTC
CDSGSPRIRETQYF
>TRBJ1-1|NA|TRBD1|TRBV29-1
TGCGGCGTTGGACTTGGGACAGGGGCTGATGCTTTCTTT
CGVGLGTGADAFF
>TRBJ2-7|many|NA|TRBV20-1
TGCAGTGCGGGATACGAGCAGTACTTC
CSAGYEQYF
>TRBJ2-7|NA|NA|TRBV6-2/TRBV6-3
TGTGCTAGCAGTTATCTAGCACCGGAACCAAACTACGAGCAGTACTTC
CASSYLAPEPNYEQYF
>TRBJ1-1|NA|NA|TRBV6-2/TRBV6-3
TGCGCCAGCAGAAACCGGGAGGACAATGATGCTTTCTTT
CASRNREDNDAFF
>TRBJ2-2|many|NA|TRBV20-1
TGCAGTGCTAGGGACTCCACCGGGGAGCTGTTTTTT
CSARDSTGELFF
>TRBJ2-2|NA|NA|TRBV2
TGTGCCAGCAGCCCCCCCGGGAAGCCGTTTTTT
CASSPPGKPFF